The 7 T cell receptor beta chains presented below share a single source sample, sequenced in a study of monozygotic twins with inflammatory bowel disease. Following a re-call of the 5' RACE reads, TCRdb has one entry per CDR3 protein and lacks DNA. The sample's table shows about 43,000 distinct CDR3 sequences. The sample was blood. These receptors were taken from a human donor with ulcerative colitis or Crohn's disease, or a healthy co-twin of an affected twin (not recorded which).

This sequence joins TRBV11-2 and TRBJ2-7; TCRdb selects TRBD2, and the lack of DNA leaves this call unchecked. Per germline, CDR1 SGHAT and CDR2 FQNNGV. The CDR3 spans 13 residues. This CDR3 is CASSGTSGYEQYF.

The chain uses TRBV4-1 and TRBJ1-6; lacking DNA, the TRBD1 call made by TCRdb goes unchecked. CDR3 length: 16 amino acids. CDR1 is MGHRA, CDR2 YSYEKL, per germline. CDR3 region: CASSQGQGALISPLHF.

The CDR3 here is CASSGLAQETQYF. The chain has TRBV9 and TRBJ2-5. The CDR3 has 13 amino acids. The germline V gene encodes CDR1 SGDLS and CDR2 YYNGEE.

This chain uses TRBV12-3 or TRBV12-4 with TRBJ1-1; the TCRdb D gene call, TRBD1, has no DNA to confirm it. The CDR3 length is 15 residues. The CDR3 spells CASTGNRGLDTEAFF.

The chain couples TRBV20-1 to TRBJ1-5; TCRdb reports TRBD1, a call that lacks DNA to check it against. Looked up from germline, CDR1 is DFQATT and CDR2 is SNEGSKA (reference sequence). CDR3 length equals 12 residues. The CDR3 protein is CSASRGNQPQHF.

The V call is TRBV12-3 or TRBV12-4, the J call TRBJ2-1; TCRdb picks TRBD1, but there is no DNA to check that call. The length of the CDR3 is 13 residues. The CDR3 loop reads CASRQGRLQKQFF.

The CDR3 spells CASRRGKETEAFF. V is TRBV6-1 and J is TRBJ1-1. This CDR3 has 13 residues. Per the germline V gene, CDR1 is MNHNS and CDR2 is SASEGT.